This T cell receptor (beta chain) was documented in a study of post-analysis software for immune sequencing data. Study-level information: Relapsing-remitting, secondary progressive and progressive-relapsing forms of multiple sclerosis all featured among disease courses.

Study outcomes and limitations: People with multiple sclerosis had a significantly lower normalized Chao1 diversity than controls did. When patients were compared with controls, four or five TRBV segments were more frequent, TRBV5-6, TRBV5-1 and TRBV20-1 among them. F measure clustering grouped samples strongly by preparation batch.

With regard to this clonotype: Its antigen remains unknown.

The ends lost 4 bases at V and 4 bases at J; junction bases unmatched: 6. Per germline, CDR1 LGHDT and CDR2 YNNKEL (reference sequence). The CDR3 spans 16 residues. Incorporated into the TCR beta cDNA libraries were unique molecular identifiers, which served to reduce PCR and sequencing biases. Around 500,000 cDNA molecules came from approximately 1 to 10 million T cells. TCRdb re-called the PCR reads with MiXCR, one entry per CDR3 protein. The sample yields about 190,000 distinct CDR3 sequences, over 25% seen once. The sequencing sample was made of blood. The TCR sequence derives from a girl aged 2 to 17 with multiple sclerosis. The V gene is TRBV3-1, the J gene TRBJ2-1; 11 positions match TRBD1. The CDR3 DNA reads TGTGCCAGCAGCCCCCGGACAGGGGGCCTGTACAATGAGCAGTTCTTC. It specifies CASSPRTGGLYNEQFF.